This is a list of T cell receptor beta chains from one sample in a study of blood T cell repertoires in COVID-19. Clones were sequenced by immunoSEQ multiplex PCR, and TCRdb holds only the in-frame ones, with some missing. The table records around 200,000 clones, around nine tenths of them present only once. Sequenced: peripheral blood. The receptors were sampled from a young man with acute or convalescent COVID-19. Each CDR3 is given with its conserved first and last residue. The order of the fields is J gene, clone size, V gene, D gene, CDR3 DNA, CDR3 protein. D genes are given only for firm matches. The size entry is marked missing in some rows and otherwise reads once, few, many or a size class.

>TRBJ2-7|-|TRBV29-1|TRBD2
TGCAGCGCCGGGGGGGATACAGGGAACTCCTACGAGCAGTACTTC
CSAGGDTGNSYEQYF
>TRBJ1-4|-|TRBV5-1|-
TGCGCCAGCAGCTTTGGATGGGGGGGTAGGAATGAAAAACTGTTTTTT
CASSFGWGGRNEKLFF
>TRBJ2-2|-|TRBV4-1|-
TGCGCCAGCGGACACACGAACGCCGGGGAGCTGTTTTTT
CASGHTNAGELFF
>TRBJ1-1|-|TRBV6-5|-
TGTGCCAGCAGTTACTCGATTGCGGGTGAAGCTTTCTTT
CASSYSIAGEAFF
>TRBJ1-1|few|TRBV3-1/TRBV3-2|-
TGTGCCAGCAGCCCCTTTTCGAGAGCTGAAGCTTTCTTT
CASSPFSRAEAFF
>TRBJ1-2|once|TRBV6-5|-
TGTGCCAGTGCGGGGGGACTCTATGGCTACACCTTC
CASAGGLYGYTF
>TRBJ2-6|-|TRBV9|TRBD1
TGTGCCAGCAGCGTAGCTTTCGGACAGGGCCTCTCTGGGGCCAACGTCCTGACTTTC
CASSVAFGQGLSGANVLTF
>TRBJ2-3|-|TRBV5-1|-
TGCGCCAGCAGCTCCTCGACTAGTTACACAGATACGCAGTATTTT
CASSSSTSYTDTQYF
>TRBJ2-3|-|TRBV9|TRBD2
TGTGCCAGCAGCGTAGAGGCGGGAGACTGGACAGATACGCAGTATTTT
CASSVEAGDWTDTQYF
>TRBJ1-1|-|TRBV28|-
TGTGCCAGCAGTTTACAGGTTACTGAAGCTTTCTTT
CASSLQVTEAFF
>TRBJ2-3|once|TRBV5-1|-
TGCGCCAGCAGCTTGGCCAGTTTCCGAGATACGCAGTATTTT
CASSLASFRDTQYF
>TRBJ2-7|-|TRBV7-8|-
TGTGCCAGCAGCTTAAGTCGGCGGGGGCGCGTTATGACTCCCTACGAGCAGTACTTC
CASSLSRRGRVMTPYEQYF
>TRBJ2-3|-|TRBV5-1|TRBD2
TGCGCCAGCAGCTCAGGACTAGTAGGACTCACAGATACGCAGTATTTT
CASSSGLVGLTDTQYF
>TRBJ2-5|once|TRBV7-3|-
TGTGCCAGCGGAGTGGATAGAGAGACCCAGTACTTC
CASGVDRETQYF
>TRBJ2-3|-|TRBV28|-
TGTGCCAGTTTGCGGGACTTTCAGGGAGATACGCAGTATTTT
CASLRDFQGDTQYF
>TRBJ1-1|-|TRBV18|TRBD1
TGTGCCAGCTCACGTGGACAGGGCACTGAAGCTTTCTTT
CASSRGQGTEAFF
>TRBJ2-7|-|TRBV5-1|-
TGCGCCAGCAGAAGAGGAGGGGGACAGACCTACGAGCAGTACTTC
CASRRGGGQTYEQYF
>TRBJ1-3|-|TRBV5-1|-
TGCGCCAGCAGCTTGGACGCGGGAAACACCATATATTTT
CASSLDAGNTIYF
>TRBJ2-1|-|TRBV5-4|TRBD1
TGTGCCAGCAGCTTGAGCGGGACAGGGACTAAGTTAGGGCAGTTCTTC
CASSLSGTGTKLGQFF
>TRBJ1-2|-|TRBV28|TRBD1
TGTGCCGGAAAGGGGGCTTCTGGCTACACCTTC
CAGKGASGYTF
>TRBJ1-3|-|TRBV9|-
TGTGCCAGCAGCGTAGATTCCCCCGGTGGAGTCTCTGGAAACACCATATATTTT
CASSVDSPGGVSGNTIYF
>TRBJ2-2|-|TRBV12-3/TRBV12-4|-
TGTGCCAGCACCTTACAGATTACCGGGGAGCTGTTTTTT
CASTLQITGELFF
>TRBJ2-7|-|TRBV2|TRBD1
TGTGCCGGCCGGGACAGCTCCTACGAGCAGTACTTC
CAGRDSSYEQYF
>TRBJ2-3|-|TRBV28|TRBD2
TGTGCCAGCAGTCCGGGGACTAGTTCAGATACGCAGTATTTT
CASSPGTSSDTQYF
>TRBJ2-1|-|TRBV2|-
TGTGCCGGGGGGAGCAGCGGCAATGAGCAGTTCTTC
CAGGSSGNEQFF